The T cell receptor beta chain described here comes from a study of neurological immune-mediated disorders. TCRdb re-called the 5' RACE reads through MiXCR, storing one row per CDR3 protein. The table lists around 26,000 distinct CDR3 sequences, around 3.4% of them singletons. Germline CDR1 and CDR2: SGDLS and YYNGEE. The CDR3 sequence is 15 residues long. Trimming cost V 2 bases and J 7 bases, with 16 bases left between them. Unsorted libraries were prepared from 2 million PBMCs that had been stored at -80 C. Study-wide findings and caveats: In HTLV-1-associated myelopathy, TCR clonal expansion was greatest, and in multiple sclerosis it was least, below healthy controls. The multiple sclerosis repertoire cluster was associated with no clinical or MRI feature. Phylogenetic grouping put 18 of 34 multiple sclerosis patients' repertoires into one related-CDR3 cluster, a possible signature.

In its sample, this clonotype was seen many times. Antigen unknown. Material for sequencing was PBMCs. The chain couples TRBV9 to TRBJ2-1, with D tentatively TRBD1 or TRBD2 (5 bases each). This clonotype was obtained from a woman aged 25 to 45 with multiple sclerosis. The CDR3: CASSVSAYEGNEQFF. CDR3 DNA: TGTGCCAGCAGCGTCTCCGCTTATGAGGGGAATGAGCAGTTCTTC.